These 14 T cell receptor beta chains share one sample of origin, sequenced in a study of cytomegalovirus exposure and HLA in healthy donors. Sequenced by immunoSEQ multiplex PCR; TCRdb stores in-frame clones only, minus some. Altogether about 160,000 clones are present, 86% being singletons, with the ten largest covering approximately 2%. Sequenced material: PBMCs. Source of these receptors: a woman in her late teens or twenties in good health and CMV-seronegative.

The V call is TRBV13, the J call TRBJ2-7; TRBD2 agrees at 8 bases. CDR1 is PRHDT and CDR2 is FYEKMQ in the germline V gene (reference sequence). The J segment lost 4 bases and the V segment lost 3 bases, leaving 5 bases of the junction unmatched. This CDR3 is built from 14 residues. As DNA, the CDR3 is TGTGCCAGCAGCTTCAGGAGCGGGAGTTACGAGCAGTACTTC. It translates to CASSFRSGSYEQYF. The variable domain in full, with the rest retrieved from reference TRBV13 and TRBJ2-7, is AAGVIQSPRHLIKEKRETATLKCYPIPRHDTVYWYQQGPGQDPQFLISFYEKMQSDKGSIPDRFSAQQFSDYHSELNMSSLELGDSALYFCASSFRSGSYEQYFGPGTRLTVT.

The gene calls are TRBV6-4 and TRBJ1-5, with 7 bases fitting TRBD1. Germline V gives CDR1 MRHNA, CDR2 SNTAGT. CDR3 length: 17 residues. J gave up 4 bases and V 4 bases, and 13 bases lay outside the gene matches. The CDR3 here is CASSGMPWTGGNQPQHF. CDR3 coding DNA: TGTGCCAGCAGTGGTATGCCGTGGACAGGCGGTAATCAGCCCCAGCATTTT.

The sample holds a few counts of this clone. The gene calls are TRBV6-1 and TRBJ1-2; TRBD1 is a possible D gene (6 bases). Trimming removed 0 bases from V and 1 base from J, with 18 bases in between. The CDR3 contains 18 residues. Per germline, CDR1 MNHNS and CDR2 SASEGT. The CDR3 protein is CASSEAVTGLRGNYGYTF. The CDR3, as DNA: TGTGCCAGCAGTGAAGCGGTAACAGGGCTAAGGGGTAACTATGGCTACACCTTC.

V usage is TRBV30 and J usage is TRBJ1-2; the D gene is possibly TRBD1 (5 bases). V lost 5 bases and J 8 bases, leaving 15 bases between the germline ends. Germline CDR1 is GTSNPN and CDR2 is SVGIG (reference sequence). CDR3 length equals 12 residues. The CDR3 DNA reads as TGTGCCTGGTCCTGGGGGGGAAACGGCTACACCTTC. This codes for CAWSWGGNGYTF.

This clone has only one observation. The CDR3 reads CASSPSGQGLYEQYF. In DNA, the CDR3 is TGCGCCAGCAGCCCATCGGGACAGGGGCTCTACGAGCAGTACTTC. The chain has TRBV4-1 and TRBJ2-7, with 10 bases lining up with TRBD1. The CDR3 covers 15 residues. Germline V gene data show CDR1 as MGHRA and CDR2 as YSYEKL. V was pared by 4 bases and J by 3 bases, with 6 bases of the junction left unmatched.

DNA of the CDR3: TGTGCCAGCAGTTCCCGGGTGGGCTCCTACAATGAGCAGTTCTTC. Its protein product is CASSSRVGSYNEQFF. The chain couples TRBV28 to TRBJ2-1; no clear D. The germline V gene encodes CDR1 MDHEN and CDR2 SYDVKM. The V end lost 4 bases, the J end lost 0 bases, and 10 bases lay between the germline ends. The CDR3 consists of 15 residues.

This chain connects TRBV18 to TRBJ2-7; 9 bases fit TRBD1. CDR3 length: 16 residues. With 0 bases clipped from V and 2 bases from J, the junction kept 5 bases outside the gene matches. Germline V CDR1 and CDR2: KGHSH, LQKENI. The CDR3 coding sequence is TGTGCCAGCTCACCACCGGGACAGGGCCCACCCTACGAGCAGTACTTC. Residues: CASSPPGQGPPYEQYF.

The CDR3 sequence is CAGSGTGGLNSPLHF. Written as DNA, the CDR3 is TGTGCCGGCTCCGGGACAGGGGGGTTAAATTCACCCCTCCACTTT. The V call is TRBV2, the J call TRBJ1-6, with 11 bases lining up with TRBD1. This CDR3 has 15 amino acids. Trimming took 11 bases from V and 7 from J; bases not matched to a gene: 10. Germline lookup yields CDR1 SNHLY and CDR2 FYNNEI.

This chain connects TRBV29-1 to TRBJ2-7; the match to TRBD1 covers 11 bases. CDR3 size: 13 residues. The germline V gene has CDR1 SQVTM and CDR2 ANQGSEA. V was pared by 6 bases and J by 7 bases, with 8 bases of the junction left unmatched. CDR3 DNA sequence: TGCAGCGTGGGACAGGGGGTTGATCGTGAGCAGTACTTC. Translation: CSVGQGVDREQYF.

The chain combines TRBV19 with TRBJ2-5; TRBD2 is a possible D gene (5 bases). Germline V CDR1 and CDR2: LNHDA, SQIVND (reference sequence). The CDR3 consists of 13 residues. The V end was cut by 3 bases, the J end by 3 bases, with 8 bases between. This CDR3 is CASSMDFEETQYF. In DNA form, the CDR3 reads TGTGCCAGTAGTATGGACTTCGAAGAGACCCAGTACTTC.

DNA of the CDR3: TGCGCCAGCAGCCAAACTGGGACGCGGGGGACTGAAGCTTTCTTT. This encodes CASSQTGTRGTEAFF. This chain links TRBV5-1 with TRBJ1-1, with D perhaps matching TRBD1 (5 bases). The germline gives CDR1 SGHRS, CDR2 YFSETQ. The V gene lost 4 bases and the J gene lost 5 bases, with 18 bases spanning the gap. The CDR3 spans 15 residues.

The V call is TRBV4-3, the J call TRBJ1-2, with TRBD1 matching 9 bases. This CDR3 contains 15 residues. The V segment lost 3 bases and the J segment 4 bases; nucleotides outside the gene matches: 6. Germline CDR1 is LGHNA and CDR2 is YSLEER. This CDR3 reads CASSHHTGGGYGYTF. The CDR3 DNA sequence: TGCGCCAGCAGCCACCACACAGGGGGCGGCTATGGCTACACCTTC.

This clone was recorded only once. The chain links TRBV4-3 to TRBJ2-7; weak D call: TRBD1 (5 bases). The CDR3 sequence is 17 residues long. V was trimmed by 6 bases and J by 5 bases, leaving 26 bases between them. Germline CDR1 is LGHNA and CDR2 is YSLEER. The CDR3 sequence: CASSKIRDRRVIHEQYF. Here the CDR3 DNA reads TGCGCCAGCAGTAAGATCAGGGATAGAAGGGTCATCCACGAGCAGTACTTC.

The genes are TRBV29-1 and TRBJ1-1; 9 bases match TRBD1. Per germline, CDR1 SQVTM and CDR2 ANQGSEA. The CDR3 extends over 14 amino acids. The J segment lost 11 bases and the V segment lost 3 bases, leaving 13 bases of the junction unmatched. The CDR3 sequence: CSVEGTGLGEWAFF. The CDR3, as DNA: TGCAGCGTTGAGGGGACAGGGTTGGGCGAGTGGGCTTTCTTT.